These 11 T cell receptor beta chains were sequenced from one sample in a study of regulatory T cells in long-lasting Graves disease. Both iRepertoire HTBI primers and Arm-PCR of CDR3 regions were used to build the TCR beta libraries. MiXCR, run by TCRdb on the multiplex PCR reads, gives a single entry per CDR3 protein. The sample has about 470,000 distinct CDR3 sequences, roughly 21% seen once. Stated time point: persistent/refractory GD, antithyroid drugs over 5 years with positive TRAb. RNA extracted from PBMCs served as the sequencing template. Sequencing was performed on peripheral blood mononuclear cells (PBMCs), taken when the disease was refractory, from a patient treated with antithyroid drugs. Source of these receptors: a female donor with Graves disease.

The chain employs TRBV3-1 and TRBJ1-3; D is possibly TRBD1 (5 bases). This CDR3 comprises 13 residues. The V gene lost 1 base and the J gene lost 9 bases, with 10 bases spanning the gap. Germline V gene lookup returns CDR1 LGHDT and CDR2 YNNKEL (reference sequence). CDR3 region: CASSQGGSRTIYF. DNA for the CDR3: TGTGCCAGCAGCCAAGGGGGCTCGCGCACCATATATTTT.

This clonotype was seen more than once but under ten times. This sequence joins TRBV6-2 or TRBV6-3 and TRBJ2-7, with D uncertain. The CDR3 is 12 amino acids. Germline V CDR1 and CDR2: MNHEY, SVGEGT. The V end lost 2 bases, the J end lost 7 bases, and 9 bases lay between the germline ends. This chain's CDR3 is CASSYVGREQYF. In DNA, the CDR3 is TGTGCCAGCAGTTACGTCGGGCGGGAGCAGTACTTC.

The chain combines TRBV7-9 with TRBJ1-6, with D perhaps matching TRBD1 (5 bases). This CDR3 is 19 amino acids long. The ends were cut back, 2 bases at V and 6 bases at J, with 23 bases in the middle. Germline V gene lookup returns CDR1 SEHNR and CDR2 FQNEAQ (reference sequence). The CDR3 here is CASSLSLGLLGRPNSPLHF. CDR3 bases: TGTGCCAGCAGCTTAAGTTTGGGGCTTTTGGGCAGACCTAATTCACCCCTCCACTTT.

This chain joins TRBV7-6 and TRBJ2-3; D remains unclear. In germline, CDR1 is SGHVS, CDR2 FNYEAQ. V was pared by 10 bases and J by 0 bases, with 14 bases between. CDR3 length: 14 amino acids. CDR3 sequence: CATPDGTSTDTQYF. CDR3 DNA sequence: TGTGCCACCCCGGACGGCACTAGCACAGATACGCAGTATTTT.

The sample holds a few counts of this clonotype. The CDR3, as DNA: TGTGCCACCAGTGACGGGGACTATGGCTACACCTTC. It is translated as CATSDGDYGYTF. V usage is TRBV24-1 and J usage is TRBJ1-2; D call uncertain. The CDR3 runs 12 residues. Trimming cost V 4 bases and J 3 bases, with 5 bases left between them. Germline values: CDR1 KGHDR, CDR2 SFDVKD.

This clonotype was seen ten or more times. V gene TRBV20-1 combines with J gene TRBJ1-6, with unresolved D. The V end was cut by 1 base, the J end by 3 bases, with 13 bases between. This CDR3 contains 16 residues. The germline gives CDR1 DFQATT, CDR2 SNEGSKA (reference sequence). DNA of the CDR3: TGCAGTGCTAGAGCACAATCCGGGAACTATAATTCACCCCTCCACTTT. As protein: CSARAQSGNYNSPLHF.

This clonotype has ten or more counts. The gene calls are TRBV12-3 or TRBV12-4 and TRBJ1-2; tentatively, D is TRBD1 (6 bases). The CDR3 runs 12 residues. Trimming shortened V by 8 bases and J by 4 bases, and 11 bases separated the two germline ends. This chain's CDR3 is CASRTGSYGYTF. For the CDR3, the DNA is TGTGCCAGCCGTACAGGGTCCTATGGCTACACCTTC.

There are a few counts of this clonotype. The CDR3, as DNA: TGCAGCGCAACCCCAGGGTTAGGCTATGGCTACACCTTC. Protein product: CSATPGLGYGYTF. V usage is TRBV29-1 and J usage is TRBJ1-2, with D possibly TRBD1 on 5 matching bases. Trimming removed 7 bases at V and 4 bases at J, with 16 bases between. This CDR3 has 13 residues. CDR1 and CDR2 (germline): SQVTM, ANQGSEA.

V gene TRBV4-2 combines with J gene TRBJ2-5; the D gene is possibly TRBD2 (5 bases). The CDR3 is 15 amino acids. V shed 4 bases and J shed 0 bases, with 12 bases lying between them. Germline-derived CDR1 and CDR2 are LGHNA and YNFKEQ. The CDR3 coding sequence is TGTGCCAGCAGCCGGGAACGGGATAACCAAGAGACCCAGTACTTC. This translates into CASSRERDNQETQYF.

The chain couples TRBV28 to TRBJ1-1, with unresolved D. This CDR3 contains 16 residues. Per germline, CDR1 MDHEN and CDR2 SYDVKM. Trimming cost V 4 bases and J 8 bases, with 23 bases left between them. CDR3 loop: CASSSPGGSRSKEAFF. The CDR3 DNA is TGTGCCAGCAGTTCGCCAGGAGGCAGCCGCTCGAAAGAAGCTTTCTTT.

This clonotype was seen many times. The chain recombines TRBV28 with TRBJ2-2, with D perhaps matching TRBD1 (6 bases). Trimming removed 4 bases from V and 8 bases from J, with 11 bases in between. Per the germline V gene, CDR1 is MDHEN and CDR2 is SYDVKM. This CDR3 has 13 amino acids. CDR3 residues: CASSSDRAGELFF. The CDR3 DNA follows: TGTGCCAGCAGTTCGGACAGAGCTGGGGAGCTGTTTTTT. The complete variable domain, with remaining parts taken from reference TRBV28 and TRBJ2-2, reads DVKVTQSSRYLVKRTGEKVFLECVQDMDHENMFWYRQDPGLGLRLIYFSYDVKMKEKGDIPEGYSVSREKKERFSLILESASTNQTSMYLCASSSDRAGELFFGEGSRLTVL.